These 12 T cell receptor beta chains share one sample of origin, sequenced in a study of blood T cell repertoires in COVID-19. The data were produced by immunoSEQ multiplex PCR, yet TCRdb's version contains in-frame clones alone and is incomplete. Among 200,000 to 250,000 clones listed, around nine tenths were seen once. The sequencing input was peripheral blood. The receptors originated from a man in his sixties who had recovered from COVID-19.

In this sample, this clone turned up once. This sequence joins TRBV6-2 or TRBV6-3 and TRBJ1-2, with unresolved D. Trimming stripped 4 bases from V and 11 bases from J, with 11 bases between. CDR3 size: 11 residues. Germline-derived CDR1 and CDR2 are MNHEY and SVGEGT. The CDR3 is CASSSELHYTF. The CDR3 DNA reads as TGTGCCAGCAGTTCCGAACTACATTACACCTTC.

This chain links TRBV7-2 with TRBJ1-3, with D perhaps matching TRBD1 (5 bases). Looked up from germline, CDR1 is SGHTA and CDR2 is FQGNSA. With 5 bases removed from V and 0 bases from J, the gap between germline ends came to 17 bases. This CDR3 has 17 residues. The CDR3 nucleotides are TGTGCCAGCAGCCCCCAGTGGGGGGGGACCTCTGGAAACACCATATATTTT. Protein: CASSPQWGGTSGNTIYF.

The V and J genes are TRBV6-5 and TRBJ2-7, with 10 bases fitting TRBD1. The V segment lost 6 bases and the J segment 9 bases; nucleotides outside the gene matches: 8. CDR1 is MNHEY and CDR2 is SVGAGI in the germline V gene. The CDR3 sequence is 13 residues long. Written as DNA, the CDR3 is TGTGCCAGCAGAGGGACAGGGGCAAATGTGCAGTACTTC. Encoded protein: CASRGTGANVQYF.

The CDR3 DNA follows: TGTGCCAGCAGCCCCTCCTTTTGGGCCCGTCTTAACTATGGCTACACCTTC. Its translation is CASSPSFWARLNYGYTF. The rearrangement links TRBV11-2 to TRBJ1-2; unclear D gene. In germline, CDR1 is SGHAT, CDR2 FQNNGV. V lost 5 bases, J lost 1 base, and 20 bases lay in between. This CDR3 contains 17 residues. The full variable domain, completed using reference TRBV11-2 and TRBJ1-2, is EAGVAQSPRYKIIEKRQSVAFWCNPISGHATLYWYQQILGQGPKLLIQFQNNGVVDDSQLPKDRFSAERLKGVDSTLKIQPAKLEDSAVYLCASSPSFWARLNYGYTFGSGTRLTVV.

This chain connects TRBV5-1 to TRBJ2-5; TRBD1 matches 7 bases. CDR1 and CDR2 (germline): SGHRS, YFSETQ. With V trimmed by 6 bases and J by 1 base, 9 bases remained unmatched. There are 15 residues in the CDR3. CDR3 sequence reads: CASTQTTGSQETQYF. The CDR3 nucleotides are TGCGCCAGCACCCAGACGACAGGGTCCCAAGAGACCCAGTACTTC. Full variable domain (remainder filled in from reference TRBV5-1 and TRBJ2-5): KAGVTQTPRYLIKTRGQQVTLSCSPISGHRSVSWYQQTPGQGLQFLFEYFSETQRNKGNFPGRFSGRQFSNSRSEMNVSTLELGDSALYLCASTQTTGSQETQYFGPGTRLLVL.

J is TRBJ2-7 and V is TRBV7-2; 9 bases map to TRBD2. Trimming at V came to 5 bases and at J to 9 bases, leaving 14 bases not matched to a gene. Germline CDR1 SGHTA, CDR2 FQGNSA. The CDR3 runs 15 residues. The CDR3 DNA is TGTGCCAGCAGCCCGCTAGCGGGGCGAGCCGCTGGGCAGTACTTC. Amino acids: CASSPLAGRAAGQYF. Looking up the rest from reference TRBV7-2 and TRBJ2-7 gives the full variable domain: GAGVSQSPSNKVTEKGKDVELRCDPISGHTALYWYRQSLGQGLEFLIYFQGNSAPDKSGLPSDRFSAERTGGSVSTLTIQRTQQEDSAVYLCASSPLAGRAAGQYFGPGTRLTVT.

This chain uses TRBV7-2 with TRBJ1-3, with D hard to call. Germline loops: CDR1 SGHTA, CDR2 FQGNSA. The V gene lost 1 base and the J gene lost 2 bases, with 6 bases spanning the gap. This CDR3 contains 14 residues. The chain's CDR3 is CASSLERTGNTIYF. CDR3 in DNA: TGTGCCAGCAGCTTAGAGCGAACTGGAAACACCATATATTTT.

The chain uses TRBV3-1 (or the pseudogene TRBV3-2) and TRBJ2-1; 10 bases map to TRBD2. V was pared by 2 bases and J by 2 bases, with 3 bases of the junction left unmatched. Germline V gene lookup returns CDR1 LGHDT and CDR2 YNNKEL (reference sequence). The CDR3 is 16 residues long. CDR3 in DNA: TGTGCCAGCAGCCAAATAGCGGGAGGAACCTACAATGAGCAGTTCTTC. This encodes CASSQIAGGTYNEQFF.

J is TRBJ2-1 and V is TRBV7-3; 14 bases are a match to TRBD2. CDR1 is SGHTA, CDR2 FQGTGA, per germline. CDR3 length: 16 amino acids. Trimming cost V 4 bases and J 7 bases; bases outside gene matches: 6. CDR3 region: CASSSRLAGGSNEQFF. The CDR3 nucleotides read TGTGCCAGCAGCTCCCGACTAGCGGGGGGGTCAAATGAGCAGTTCTTC.

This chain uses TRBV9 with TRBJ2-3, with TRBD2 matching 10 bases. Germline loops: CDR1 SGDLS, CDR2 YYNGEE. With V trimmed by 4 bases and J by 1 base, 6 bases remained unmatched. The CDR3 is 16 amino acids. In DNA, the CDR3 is TGTGCCAGCAGCATTCGGACTAGCGGACGCACAGATACGCAGTATTTT. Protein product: CASSIRTSGRTDTQYF.

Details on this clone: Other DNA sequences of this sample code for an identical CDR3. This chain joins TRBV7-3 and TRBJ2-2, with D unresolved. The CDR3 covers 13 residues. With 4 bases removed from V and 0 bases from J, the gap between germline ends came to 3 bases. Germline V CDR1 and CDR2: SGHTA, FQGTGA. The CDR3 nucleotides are TGTGCCAGCAGCTCTGCGAACACCGGGGAGCTGTTTTTT. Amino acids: CASSSANTGELFF.

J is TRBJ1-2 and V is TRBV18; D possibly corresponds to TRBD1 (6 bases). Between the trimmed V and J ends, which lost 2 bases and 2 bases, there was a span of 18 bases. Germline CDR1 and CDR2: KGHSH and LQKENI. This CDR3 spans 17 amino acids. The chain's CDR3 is CASSPFGQTMINYGYTF. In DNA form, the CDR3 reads TGTGCCAGCTCACCATTCGGACAGACTATGATCAACTATGGCTACACCTTC.